These 8 T cell receptor beta chains were all obtained from the same sample, sequenced in a study of beta chain features in type 1 diabetes (dated 2018 in TCRdb). Library generation was performed with the immunoSEQ multiplex PCR assay. The entire amount of isolated RNA was reverse transcribed using the High Capacity cDNA Reverse Transcription Kit, so the sequenced TCRB transcripts were expressed ones. TCRdb re-hosts the immuneACCESS table, in-frame sequences only. Its copies lack some clones; in the studies checked, an unresolved V gene accounts for under half of them, and the cause for the rest is not known. Counted in this sample were 900,000 or so clones; about a sixth of them appeared once. The ten most abundant clones make up 0.02% to 0.03% of the sample. Source material: naive CD4+ T cells from blood. What the cell subset or site label conveys for this sample: true naive CD4+ T cells. These receptors all come from a woman between 18 and 29 years old in good health.

The V gene is TRBV7-9, the J gene TRBJ1-4; a possible D gene is TRBD1 (5 bases). The CDR3 is 16 amino acids. The germline gives CDR1 SEHNR, CDR2 FQNEAQ (reference sequence). Trimming took 5 bases from V and 8 from J, leaving 21 bases between them. The CDR3 region is CASSPLRGGRGEKLFF. DNA for the CDR3: TGTGCCAGCAGCCCTCTACGTGGGGGGAGAGGGGAAAAACTGTTTTTT.

This clone came up a few times. The chain couples TRBV6-1 to TRBJ1-1, with D possibly being TRBD1 (6 bases). The CDR3 length is 14 residues. Germline V CDR1 and CDR2: MNHNS, SASEGT. The V gene lost 5 bases and the J gene lost 1 base, with 11 bases spanning the gap. The CDR3 is CASSSGGTNTEAFF. CDR3 sequence (DNA): TGTGCCAGCAGTTCGGGGGGCACGAACACTGAAGCTTTCTTT.

This clone has only a few counts. This chain connects TRBV28 to TRBJ2-7, with D possibly being TRBD1 (5 bases). The germline CDR1 and CDR2 sequences are MDHEN and SYDVKM. The CDR3 is 13 residues long. V dropped 3 bases and J dropped 4 bases, with 10 bases sitting between them. The CDR3: CASSFPQDYEQYF. CDR3 nucleotides: TGTGCCAGCAGTTTTCCACAGGATTACGAGCAGTACTTC.

This chain's CDR3 is CASSYSGFWVLADRGTGELFF. Written as DNA, the CDR3 is TGTGCCAGCAGTTACTCAGGGTTTTGGGTCCTAGCGGACCGTGGCACCGGGGAGCTGTTTTTT. The rearrangement uses TRBV6-8 and TRBJ2-2; 7 nucleotides line up with TRBD2. In germline, CDR1 is MNHGY, CDR2 SAAAGT. The J segment lost 4 bases and the V segment lost 0 bases, leaving 20 bases of the junction unmatched. CDR3 size: 21 residues.

The genes are TRBV7-2 and TRBJ2-1; TRBD2 matches 7 bases. Germline trimming cut 4 bases from V and 5 bases from J; bases unmatched to any gene: 8. The germline V gene encodes CDR1 SGHTA and CDR2 FQGNSA. CDR3 length equals 15 residues. The CDR3 loop reads CASSSLLAGDNEQFF. The CDR3 DNA reads TGTGCCAGCAGCTCACTTCTCGCGGGAGACAATGAGCAGTTCTTC.

The chain has TRBV5-6 and TRBJ2-5; D could derive from TRBD1 or TRBD2 (6 bases each). The J call may be mistaken, given a closer DNA end match to TRBJ2-7. Germline-derived CDR1 and CDR2 are SGHDT and YYEEEE. The CDR3 has 15 residues. The CDR3 loop is CASSQGGGTSYEQYF. The DNA for the CDR3 is TGTGCCAGCAGCCAAGGAGGGGGAACCTCCTACGAGCAGTACTTC.

This clone was picked up a small number of times. The chain recombines TRBV2 with TRBJ2-2; D is possibly TRBD1 or TRBD2 (6 bases each). V was shortened by 5 bases and J by 10 bases, with 17 bases between the two germline ends. CDR3 length: 14 residues. Germline V gene sequence: CDR1 SNHLY, CDR2 FYNNEI. This chain's CDR3 is CASSRGQGQEELFF. The CDR3 DNA reads as TGTGCCAGCAGTCGGGGGCAGGGTCAAGAGGAGCTGTTTTTT.

This clone has only a few counts. The chain joins TRBV18 to TRBJ1-1, with 11 bases matching TRBD1. The CDR3 is 16 amino acids. Germline CDR1 is KGHSH and CDR2 is LQKENI. V shed 0 bases, J shed 7 bases, and the junction held 7 bases outside the gene matches. The CDR3 sequence is CASSPPLDRGLGEAFF. For the CDR3, the DNA is TGTGCCAGCTCACCACCGCTGGACAGGGGGCTTGGTGAAGCTTTCTTT.